This T cell receptor beta chain stems from a study of CD8+ T cells in alopecia areata. Across the study: Treatment of the treated patients consisted of oral tofacitinib, 5 to 10 mg twice daily. General study points: Numerous expanded lesional clones remained in scalp and blood during tofacitinib. Scalp clonality and expanded CD8+ clones among the top 100 fell significantly with tofacitinib. It was lesional scalp, especially alopecia totalis/universalis, that showed higher clonality than normal scalp.

Described treatment: oral pan-JAK inhibitor, 5-10 mg twice daily. The table lists this clone with a few counts. What it binds is not known. V lost 1 base and J 7 bases, leaving 11 bases between the germline ends. The V gene's germline CDR1 is LGHNA and CDR2 YSLEER. This CDR3 spans 14 amino acids. Once RNA had been extracted, it was reverse transcribed into cDNA to act as the sequencing template. Data came from immunoSEQ multiplex PCR; TCRdb stores just in-frame clones and leaves some out. This table has 150,000 to 200,000 clones, roughly 53% appearing once. The receptor's source is a human donor with alopecia areata. The chain recombines TRBV4-3 with TRBJ2-1, with D uncertain. The sequencing here drew on CD8+ T cells sorted from blood, taken at week 24, from a patient treated with tofacitinib. The CDR3 nucleotides read TGCGCCAGCAGCCAAGTAGCTCAGAAGAATGAGCAGTTCTTC. It translates to CASSQVAQKNEQFF.